Listed below are T cell receptor beta chains from one sample, sequenced in a study of metastatic and nonmetastatic thyroid tumors. TCRdb reanalyzed the PCR reads via MiXCR. Seen here are 14,000 or so clones, 30% to 35% observed once, and the top ten hold approximately 24%. The sample taken for sequencing was tumor tissue. The receptors shown here come from a female donor with papillary thyroid cancer or a benign thyroid nodule (not recorded which). Some clones in this sample may be carry-over from other donors' samples. Each CDR3 is given without its conserved first and last residue.

>TRBV4-1|TRBJ2-2
ASSPLSYTGELF
>TRBV30|TRBJ1-1
AWRKHSEAF
>TRBV20-1|TRBJ2-7
SARTGTSDYEQY
>TRBV5-1|TRBJ2-7
ASSSTVEGEGEQY
>TRBV3-1|TRBJ2-3
ASSPPESGIADTQY
>TRBV5-1|TRBJ2-1
ASSLVQGGNEQF
>TRBV3-1|TRBJ2-1
ASSQARDRRGANSYNEQF
>TRBV6-1|TRBJ2-7
ASAKELYSYEQY
>TRBV20-1|.
SASSGRGYEQF
>TRBV27|TRBJ2-7
ASRRSGGLSYEQY
>TRBV4-2|TRBJ2-3
ASSQERTSGGTDTQY
>TRBV11-1|TRBJ2-3
ASSLEFRDRDTQY
>TRBV28|TRBJ2-7
ASTLGTGLYEQY
>TRBV6-5|TRBJ1-1
ASSSPTEGGTEAF
>TRBV27|TRBJ2-7
ASSFGTGPYEQY
>TRBV10-3|TRBJ1-4
AISGREEGEKLF
>TRBV4-1|TRBJ2-7
ASSRGTDTSYEQY
>TRBV20-1|TRBJ1-2
SAGGQGGYGYT
>TRBV9|TRBJ2-3
ASSAQLAGGLDTQY
>TRBV30|TRBJ2-2
AWRLAGGTGELF
>TRBV6-1|TRBJ2-5
ASSEARPQGETQY
>TRBV20-1|TRBJ2-2
SASSGTGTEGELF
>TRBV2|TRBJ2-7
ASSPVGSYEQY
>TRBV11-2|TRBJ2-1
ASSLDRLAGVDNEQF
>TRBV20-1|TRBJ1-5
SSRIRSQGAQPQH
>TRBV4-1|TRBJ2-7
ASSLPGQGISYEQY
>TRBV9|TRBJ1-1
ASSVSGVTEAF
>TRBV6-4|TRBJ2-3
ASSGLAGGTDTQY
>TRBV6-6|TRBJ2-1
ASSYGSPDYNEQF
>TRBV13|TRBJ1-2
ASSLMGQPSNGYT
>TRBV28|TRBJ2-7
ASSPGTVPYEQY
>TRBV20-1|TRBJ1-1
SARLNTEAF
>TRBV20-1|TRBJ1-5
SARGTGEQPQH
>TRBV19|TRBJ2-5
ASSTGTSGTQY
>TRBV7-3|TRBJ2-7
ASSLIRRQPPSYEQY
>TRBV11-2|TRBJ2-2
ASSLVIAGTGELF
>TRBV6-1|TRBJ2-1
ASSELAGGPGYEQF